The 30 T cell receptor beta chains below were found in one sample sequenced in a study of blood T cell repertoires in COVID-19. Using immunoSEQ multiplex PCR, the repertoire was profiled, and TCRdb retains in-frame clones only, with some absent. Of about 260,000 clones listed, over 75% are singletons. The sample comprised peripheral blood. The receptors were gathered from a human donor in a cohort sampled during active COVID-19.

The V call is TRBV7-2, the J call TRBJ2-5; 10 bases fit TRBD1. Per the germline V gene, CDR1 is SGHTA and CDR2 is FQGNSA. This CDR3 spans 14 amino acids. With 5 bases clipped from V and 6 bases from J, the junction kept 6 bases outside the gene matches. The CDR3 sequence is CASSGGQGRKTQYF. The CDR3 nucleotides read TGTGCCAGCAGCGGGGGACAGGGGAGGAAGACCCAGTACTTC. Using reference TRBV7-2 and TRBJ2-5 for the parts outside the CDR3, the full variable domain is GAGVSQSPSNKVTEKGKDVELRCDPISGHTALYWYRQSLGQGLEFLIYFQGNSAPDKSGLPSDRFSAERTGGSVSTLTIQRTQQEDSAVYLCASSGGQGRKTQYFGPGTRLLVL.

V usage is TRBV6-6 and J usage is TRBJ1-2, with D possibly being TRBD1 (5 bases). Germline V gene data show CDR1 as MNHNY and CDR2 as SVGAGI (reference sequence). V was clipped by 8 bases and J by 3 bases, with 7 bases between them. The CDR3 contains 11 residues. CDR3 DNA: TGTGCCAGCGGGGGGGACTATGGCTACACCTTC. This sequence encodes CASGGDYGYTF.

The chain joins TRBV10-3 to TRBJ1-1; D is possibly TRBD1 (6 bases). The CDR3 loop spans 15 amino acids. Trimming pared 3 bases from V and 5 bases from J, leaving 16 bases between. Germline assignment: CDR1 ENHRY and CDR2 SYGVKD. The CDR3 DNA reads as TGTGCCATCAGTGAAAAAGGGGGTATTGGGACTGAAGCTTTCTTT. Protein: CAISEKGGIGTEAFF.

In this sample, this clone turned up a few times. The rearrangement links TRBV2 to TRBJ2-1; the match to TRBD2 covers 13 bases. The J segment lost 6 bases and the V segment lost 5 bases, leaving 7 bases of the junction unmatched. Germline V CDR1 and CDR2: SNHLY, FYNNEI. CDR3 length: 16 residues. The CDR3 loop reads CASSPGTSGDPNEQFF. The CDR3 region has the DNA TGTGCCAGCAGTCCCGGGACTAGCGGGGACCCCAATGAGCAGTTCTTC.

The chain links TRBV7-2 to TRBJ2-7; the D gene is possibly TRBD1 (6 bases). This CDR3 comprises 13 residues. The ends were cut back, 6 bases at V and 5 bases at J, with 14 bases in the middle. Germline assignment: CDR1 SGHTA and CDR2 FQGNSA. This chain's CDR3 is CASSQGTGNEQYF. The CDR3 DNA sequence: TGTGCCAGCAGTCAGGGGACCGGTAACGAGCAGTACTTC.

CDR3: CASSLSLAGAGTQYF. For the CDR3, the DNA is TGTGCCAGCAGCTTGTCACTAGCGGGAGCAGGGACCCAGTACTTC. The chain combines TRBV5-5 with TRBJ2-5, with 11 bases aligning to TRBD2. Per the germline V gene, CDR1 is SGHKS and CDR2 is YYEKEE (reference sequence). The CDR3 runs 15 residues. V gave up 1 base and J gave up 7 bases; unmatched junction bases: 6.

This chain links TRBV19 with TRBJ2-1; 9 bases align to TRBD2. With 1 base clipped from V and 6 bases from J, the junction kept 4 bases outside the gene matches. Germline V gene data show CDR1 as LNHDA and CDR2 as SQIVND (reference sequence). The CDR3 extends over 15 amino acids. Written as DNA, the CDR3 is TGTGCCAGTAGTATAGGACTAGCGGTTTTCAATGAGCAGTTCTTC. This sequence encodes CASSIGLAVFNEQFF. The full variable domain, in which reference TRBV19 and TRBJ2-1 provide the parts outside the CDR3, is DGGITQSPKYLFRKEGQNVTLSCEQNLNHDAMYWYRQDPGQGLRLIYYSQIVNDFQKGDIAEGYSVSREKKESFPLTVTSAQKNPTAFYLCASSIGLAVFNEQFFGPGTRLTVL.

This chain links TRBV5-6 with TRBJ1-6; 7 nucleotides match TRBD1. With V trimmed by 4 bases and J by 4 bases, 11 bases remained unmatched. This CDR3 region has 17 residues. CDR1 and CDR2 from the germline V gene are SGHDT and YYEEEE. CDR3 coding DNA: TGTGCCAGCAGCGAGACAATCAGGGGGGAGTATAATTCACCCCTCCACTTT. It is translated as CASSETIRGEYNSPLHF. Full variable domain (outside the CDR3, taken from reference TRBV5-6 and TRBJ1-6): DAGVTQSPTHLIKTRGQQVTLRCSPKSGHDTVSWYQQALGQGPQFIFQYYEEEERQRGNFPDRFSGHQFPNYSSELNVNALLLGDSALYLCASSETIRGEYNSPLHFGNGTRLTVT.

The rearrangement joins TRBV7-9 to TRBJ2-7; D is perhaps TRBD1 (6 bases). Germline CDR1 and CDR2: SEHNR and FQNEAQ (reference sequence). V was pared by 5 bases and J by 7 bases, with 15 bases between. CDR3 length: 13 amino acids. CDR3 amino acids: CASSPQGIGEQYF. CDR3 DNA sequence: TGTGCCAGCAGCCCACAGGGCATCGGAGAGCAGTACTTC.

The chain has TRBV28 and TRBJ2-3; a weak D match, TRBD2 (5 bases). The CDR3 is made up of 16 amino acids. Trimming took off 3 bases at V and 2 bases at J, with 15 bases between the two ends. Germline CDR1 is MDHEN and CDR2 is SYDVKM. CDR3 amino acids: CASSFLLGADTDTQYF. CDR3 coding DNA: TGTGCCAGCAGTTTTCTGTTGGGAGCAGACACAGATACGCAGTATTTT.

This clone came up a few times. J is TRBJ2-7 and V is TRBV5-6; 8 positions match TRBD1. Per the germline V gene, CDR1 is SGHDT and CDR2 is YYEEEE. This CDR3 contains 14 residues. V was clipped by 4 bases and J by 3 bases; unmatched bases: 6. DNA for the CDR3: TGTGCCAGCAGCCCCGGACAGGGCAACTACGAGCAGTACTTC. Translation: CASSPGQGNYEQYF.

This chain joins TRBV19 and TRBJ2-7; 8 bases align to TRBD1. The CDR3 loop spans 14 amino acids. CDR1 and CDR2 from the germline V gene are LNHDA and SQIVND (reference sequence). Trimming at V came to 3 bases and at J to 6 bases, leaving 7 bases not matched to a gene. The CDR3 region has the DNA TGTGCCAGTAGTATTATAGGACAGGGTGGCGAGCAGTACTTC. Translation gives CASSIIGQGGEQYF.

Only a few counts were recorded for this clone. The J gene is TRBJ2-3, the V gene TRBV28; D possibly corresponds to TRBD2 (5 bases). Between the trimmed V and J ends, which lost 5 bases and 8 bases, there was a span of 14 bases. The germline CDR1 and CDR2 sequences are MDHEN and SYDVKM. There are 13 residues in the CDR3. The DNA for the CDR3 is TGTGCCAGCAGTGCGCGGGCCACGGGTACGCAGTATTTT. Translation gives CASSARATGTQYF. The full variable domain, its missing parts supplied by reference TRBV28 and TRBJ2-3, is DVKVTQSSRYLVKRTGEKVFLECVQDMDHENMFWYRQDPGLGLRLIYFSYDVKMKEKGDIPEGYSVSREKKERFSLILESASTNQTSMYLCASSARATGTQYFGPGTRLTVL.

Judged by abundance, this clone is medium-sized. The CDR3 protein is CASSRETGTTGELFF. CDR3 nucleotides: TGTGCCAGCAGCCGAGAGACAGGGACTACCGGGGAGCTGTTTTTT. The chain has TRBV11-2 and TRBJ2-2, with D tentatively TRBD1 (7 bases). V lost 5 bases and J 5 bases, leaving 15 bases between the germline ends. Germline assignment: CDR1 SGHAT and CDR2 FQNNGV. There are 15 residues in the CDR3.

The chain is built from TRBV7-9 and TRBJ2-3; 11 bases match TRBD2. Trimming removed 4 bases from V and 7 bases from J; junction bases left unmatched: 16. Germline assignment: CDR1 SEHNR and CDR2 FQNEAQ (reference sequence). The CDR3 spans 18 residues. The chain's CDR3 is CASSSTGLAGYSLYTQYF. DNA of the CDR3: TGTGCCAGCAGCTCGACAGGACTAGCGGGCTATTCGTTGTATACGCAGTATTTT.

The chain employs TRBV7-6 and TRBJ2-3, with TRBD2 matching 9 bases. Per germline, CDR1 SGHVS and CDR2 FNYEAQ. The CDR3 runs to 16 residues. After removal of 5 bases from V and 3 bases from J, the junction contained 9 bases not matched to a gene. Written as DNA, the CDR3 is TGTGCCAGCAGCCCCGATGGAGCGGGAGGTACAGATACGCAGTATTTT. Translating gives CASSPDGAGGTDTQYF.

The CDR3 reads CASSYPGGGQPQHF. DNA of the CDR3: TGTGCCAGCAGTTACCCAGGGGGTGGTCAGCCCCAGCATTTT. The gene calls are TRBV6-2 or TRBV6-3 and TRBJ1-5; 7 bases line up with TRBD1. The CDR3 extends over 14 amino acids. The V gene's germline CDR1 is MNHEY and CDR2 SVGEGT. Germline trimming cut 2 bases from V and 6 bases from J; bases unmatched to any gene: 4.

The V gene is TRBV10-3, the J gene TRBJ1-5; the D is unclear. This CDR3 has 16 amino acids. V was clipped by 2 bases and J by 3 bases, with 14 bases between them. Germline assignment: CDR1 ENHRY and CDR2 SYGVKD. CDR3 coding DNA: TGTGCCATCAGTGAGGGGAGACGGGGATCCAATCAGCCCCAGCATTTT. Protein: CAISEGRRGSNQPQHF.

The rearrangement uses TRBV7-6 and TRBJ2-5; maybe TRBD2 (6 bases). The CDR3 has 17 amino acids. Trimming removed 4 bases at V and 5 bases at J, with 23 bases between. Germline V gives CDR1 SGHVS, CDR2 FNYEAQ. The DNA of the CDR3 is TGTGCCAGCAGCTCTAATCACGGCGTGCGGGGCCAGGAGACCCAGTACTTC. This sequence encodes CASSSNHGVRGQETQYF.

The sample holds a few counts of this clone. V is TRBV5-6 and J is TRBJ1-5, with 9 bases that match TRBD1. The CDR3 length is 14 residues. V dropped 3 bases and J dropped 4; count of bases not matched to a gene: 2. Germline CDR1 and CDR2: SGHDT and YYEEEE. The CDR3 sequence is CASSSGQGNQPQHF. CDR3 in DNA: TGTGCCAGCAGCTCGGGACAGGGAAATCAGCCCCAGCATTTT.

The chain recombines TRBV5-1 with TRBJ2-7, with D perhaps matching TRBD1 (7 bases). Germline CDR1 reads SGHRS; CDR2 reads YFSETQ. Deletions cut 4 bases from V and 4 bases from J, with 18 bases between. The CDR3 consists of 15 residues. The CDR3 is CASSPTGEVWYEQYF. As DNA, the CDR3 is TGCGCCAGCAGCCCAACAGGGGAGGTATGGTACGAGCAGTACTTC. Complete variable domain (other parts from reference TRBV5-1 and TRBJ2-7): KAGVTQTPRYLIKTRGQQVTLSCSPISGHRSVSWYQQTPGQGLQFLFEYFSETQRNKGNFPGRFSGRQFSNSRSEMNVSTLELGDSALYLCASSPTGEVWYEQYFGPGTRLTVT.

This clone was seen only once. The rearrangement uses TRBV5-6 and TRBJ2-2; 9 nucleotides match TRBD1. This CDR3 has 15 residues. Germline trimming cut 3 bases from V and 5 bases from J; bases unmatched to any gene: 5. CDR1 is SGHDT and CDR2 is YYEEEE in the germline V gene. CDR3 nucleotide sequence: TGTGCCAGCAGCTCCGGACAGGGGCGAACCGGGGAGCTGTTTTTT. Protein sequence: CASSSGQGRTGELFF.

This sequence joins TRBV6-2 or TRBV6-3 and TRBJ1-1; D not certain. The CDR3 covers 14 residues. CDR1 and CDR2 (germline): MNHEY, SVGEGT. V was pared by 5 bases and J by 4 bases, with 14 bases between. CDR3 nucleotide sequence: TGTGCCAGCAGTACCTCAGGTTTCGGCACTGAAGCTTTCTTT. It encodes CASSTSGFGTEAFF.

This clone has a handful of counts. CDR3 in amino acids: CASSPTGGFNQPQHF. The CDR3 DNA is TGTGCCAGCAGTCCGACAGGGGGCTTCAATCAGCCCCAGCATTTT. V is TRBV6-6 and J is TRBJ1-5, with TRBD1 matching 10 bases. CDR1 is MNHNY and CDR2 is SVGAGI in the germline V gene (reference sequence). CDR3 length: 15 residues. V was pared by 5 bases and J by 3 bases, with 4 bases of the junction left unmatched.

The V gene is TRBV29-1, the J gene TRBJ1-1; D is possibly TRBD1 (6 bases). The CDR3 is made up of 14 amino acids. The germline V and J ends were trimmed by 4 bases and 1 base, with 13 bases remaining between them. The germline V gene has CDR1 SQVTM and CDR2 ANQGSEA. The CDR3 DNA follows: TGCAGCGTTGCAGGGTTAGGGGGGAACACTGAAGCTTTCTTT. Encoded protein: CSVAGLGGNTEAFF.

This chain joins TRBV7-3 and TRBJ2-2; a possible D gene is TRBD1 (5 bases). With 4 bases removed from V and 8 bases from J, the gap between germline ends came to 14 bases. Looked up from germline, CDR1 is SGHTA and CDR2 is FQGTGA. The CDR3 is 14 amino acids. CDR3 in amino acids: CASSSNAGFGELFF. DNA for the CDR3: TGTGCCAGCAGCTCAAACGCAGGGTTTGGGGAGCTGTTTTTT. The variable domain in full, completed from reference TRBV7-3 and TRBJ2-2, reads GAGVSQTPSNKVTEKGKYVELRCDPISGHTALYWYRQSLGQGPEFLIYFQGTGAADDSGLPNDRFFAVRPEGSVSTLKIQRTERGDSAVYLCASSSNAGFGELFFGEGSRLTVL.

The chain recombines TRBV4-1 with TRBJ2-1; D possibly corresponds to TRBD1 (6 bases). Trimming pared 0 bases from V and 6 bases from J, leaving 15 bases between. The CDR3 has 16 amino acids. Germline assignment: CDR1 MGHRA and CDR2 YSYEKL. The chain's CDR3 is CASSQEWDIRINEQFF. The CDR3 DNA is TGCGCCAGCAGCCAAGAGTGGGACATTAGAATCAATGAGCAGTTCTTC.

This clone appeared once. The chain has TRBV14 and TRBJ1-6, with 7 nucleotides matching TRBD1. CDR1 SGHDN and CDR2 FVKESK come from the germline V gene. CDR3 length equals 13 residues. V dropped 6 bases and J dropped 11; count of bases not matched to a gene: 7. The CDR3 loop reads CASSHRGEAPLHF. CDR3 coding DNA: TGTGCCAGCAGTCACAGGGGCGAGGCACCCCTCCACTTT.

V gene TRBV9 combines with J gene TRBJ2-3; D possibly corresponds to TRBD2 (5 bases). Germline V gene lookup returns CDR1 SGDLS and CDR2 YYNGEE. This CDR3 contains 15 residues. V was pared by 2 bases and J by 4 bases, with 14 bases between. The CDR3 loop reads CASSVSPLVADTQYF. The CDR3, as DNA: TGTGCCAGCAGCGTCTCCCCACTAGTCGCAGATACGCAGTATTTT.

A note on this clone: The sample contains more than one DNA sequence encoding this CDR3. The chain recombines TRBV5-1 with TRBJ2-3; no clear D. The ends were cut back, 0 bases at V and 2 bases at J, with 7 bases in the middle. The V gene's germline CDR1 is SGHRS and CDR2 YFSETQ. The CDR3 is 14 amino acids. The CDR3 region is CASSLGHNTDTQYF. CDR3 nucleotide sequence: TGCGCCAGCAGCTTGGGACATAACACAGATACGCAGTATTTT.